This T cell receptor beta chain was captured in a study of shared clonotypes between healthy human individuals (dated by TCRdb to about 2020). In the study overall: The cohort comprised two women and a few men aged 18 to 49 years. Per donor, three plates each were used for CD4 naive and CD4 memory, two for CD8 naive, and one for CD8 memory. The study deeply sequenced blood TCR repertoires of about 5 healthy adults to estimate repertoire size and the extent of clonotype sharing between individuals. To increase sequencing depth and limit assay-specific biases, TCR repertoire library preparation and sequencing were carried out by different laboratories using diverse techniques. Each donor's leukapheresis produced roughly between about 0.9 and 9.5 billion PBMCs. Overall results and qualifications from the work: Sampling was limited to blood, and TCR repertoires in tissue likely differ from TCR repertoires in blood. Even with the large sequencing depth, rarefaction of the sorted-subset datasets indicated that sequencing was incomplete. Pairwise subsampling indicated that sequencing depth was expected to affect the degree of clonotype sharing among donors. Naive subsets generally had larger estimated clonotype richness than memory subsets did. Because the study included only a small number of donors, the genetic and exposure-history diversity represented was limited. Across several donors, roughly 5.1% of naive CD4, roughly 3.3% of naive CD8, about 2.3% of memory CD4, and over 0.35% of memory CD8 clonotypes were shared. Compared with non-shared clonotypes, clonotypes shared by all four sorted-subset donors had higher generation probabilities.

TCR CDR3 regions were amplified from genomic DNA by multiplex PCR using the deep immunoSEQ assay. Genomic DNA extracted from each cell subset was distributed evenly over all wells of several immunoSEQ 96-well plates, and each plate served as one replicate. For sorted subsets, roughly 200 ng of genomic DNA, equivalent to roughly 33,000 T cell genomes, went into each replicate PCR. Purified libraries were measured with a Qubit 3.0 fluorometer, size-checked on a Bioanalyzer 2100, and measured again with the KAPA Library Quantification kit. Every immunoSEQ 96-well plate was sequenced on a separate single-read 150-cycle Illumina NextSeq 550 flow cell. In the paper's pipeline: Because the immunoSEQ output held only junctional sequences and lacked quality scores, the filtering could not match the filtering applied to full-length reads. To assign V/J genes and CDR3, sequences were annotated against IMGT germline references using PyIR, a Python wrapper for IgBLAST v1.9. Reads with weak V/J assignments (E-value above 1e-6), missing CDR3, stop codons, out-of-frame junctions, or ambiguous translated residues were removed. V3J clonotypes were defined as sequences sharing an identical inferred V gene, J gene, and CDR3 amino acid sequence. Percentage overlap between repertoires was calculated by dividing the number of shared unique clonotypes by the size of the smaller repertoire. RTK rarefaction, the Chao1 estimator, and Recon v2.1 estimates of unobserved clonotypes were used to assess repertoire richness. Generation probabilities were computed with OLGA for all TCRbeta clonotypes obtained by the gDNA method from a handful of donors. As stored in TCRdb, this immuneACCESS dataset retains in-frame rearrangements with V and J assigned. A fraction of the clones does not appear; measured against another copy, unresolved V genes explain less than half of the discrepancy, and the remainder lacks a known reason. V and J calls and clone size follow that table, whereas D and trimming were derived from the DNA. In this sample the table shows around 1.4 million clones, 98% to 99% of which occur a single time. Roughly 0.36% of the sample is in the top ten clones.

The donors were healthy, HIV-negative adults who had no recently reported acute infections or vaccinations. Every donor was a Caucasian adult living in Nashville, Tennessee, USA. CD4+ T cells were enriched through magnetic negative selection, after which naive cells were positively selected on CD45RA and the remaining negative fraction served as the memory subset. After blood collection by leukapheresis, PBMCs were isolated using Ficoll-Histopaque density gradient centrifugation and then cryopreserved in the vapor phase of liquid nitrogen. Analytical flow cytometry was used to check the purity and quantity of each magnetically sorted T cell population. From each sorted fraction, genomic DNA was isolated and quantified by UV absorbance on a Nanodrop 2000c. In regard to this clone: The antigen it binds to is not known. The input lacks base qualities; no much larger clone sits a single base away.

The CDR3 runs 15 residues from the cysteine to the phenylalanine. The DNA shown is the 45-base CDR3, in frame from base 1. The trim is 4 bases for V and 6 bases for J, with a gap of 16 bases between the germline ends. CDR1 and CDR2, per the germline V gene (reference sequence), are LNHDA and SQIVND. The source material was naive CD4+ T cells sorted from blood. The cell subset or site label, as the study defines it: CD45RA+ positively selected. The rearrangement combines TRBV19 with TRBJ1-5; a tentative D call is TRBD1 (6 bases match). The receptor was isolated from a young man in good health. For the CDR3, the sequence is CASSRERQVTQPQHF. The DNA sequence is given as TGTGCCAGTAGTAGGGAAAGACAGGTTACTCAGCCCCAGCATTTT.